This T cell receptor beta chain was sequenced for a study of beta chain features in type 1 diabetes. A heparinised blood draw that averaged about 116 mL was obtained once from each donor. General observations from the study: More deletions and fewer insertions at VDJ junctions were seen in type 1 diabetes patients. Naive, central memory and Treg TCRB repertoires seemed to resemble each other more closely in patients than they did in healthy donors.

cDNA synthesis used the whole RNA isolate, giving expressed TCRB sequences. Roughly 1 million reads, on average, were obtained from stem cell-like memory T cell samples. Sequenced by immunoSEQ multiplex PCR; TCRdb stores in-frame clones only, minus some. The top ten hold over 0.05% of the sample, which has about 110,000 clones, less than 40% seen once. The CDR3 has 15 amino acids. Trimming left V 0 bases short and J 7 bases short, with 15 bases between. Germline CDR1 KGHSY, CDR2 FQNENV. On this clone: The antigen remains undetermined.

The material sequenced was stem cell memory CD4+ T cells from blood. The J gene is TRBJ1-1, the V gene TRBV16; D unresolved. This TCR was recovered from a young woman in good health. CDR3 sequence: CASSQSWPGWVEAFF. Written as DNA, the CDR3 is TGTGCCAGCAGCCAATCGTGGCCAGGCTGGGTTGAAGCTTTCTTT.